Below, one T cell receptor beta chain is given with its context. Its antigen remains unidentified. TCR beta CDR3 sequences were amplified from RNA transcripts. When the TCR CDR3 underwent first-round RT-PCR, the HTBI primer set was used. TCRdb reanalysed the multiplex PCR reads using MiXCR and keeps one entry per CDR3 protein. Of 750,000 to 950,000 distinct CDR3 sequences listed, 38% were seen once; the top ten hold 7.5% to 9.5%. This record belongs to a study of T cells in Graves' hyperthyroidism and ophthalmopathy. Findings and caveats of the study: The model forecast ophthalmopathy, anticipating it by a median around 6.5 months before onset. Blood also contained most expanded thyroid clonotypes above 0.001.

The germline CDR1 and CDR2 sequences are SNHLY and FYNNEI. This CDR3 spans 14 amino acids. V shed 4 bases, J shed 6 bases, and the junction held 4 bases outside the gene matches. Absent ophthalmopathy progression within 18 months defined stable Graves' hyperthyroidism. Each 10 ml fresh peripheral blood draw supplied the PBMCs. J is TRBJ2-7 and V is TRBV2; TRBD2 aligns across 12 bases. Sequences were obtained from blood. The sequence derives from a man aged 18-30 years with Graves' hyperthyroidism. The CDR3 nucleotides are TGTGCCAGCAGTGGGACTAGCGGGGTGGGCGAGCAGTACTTC. This sequence encodes CASSGTSGVGEQYF. The full variable domain, in which reference TRBV2 and TRBJ2-7 provide the parts outside the CDR3, is EPEVTQTPSHQVTQMGQEVILRCVPISNHLYFYWYRQILGQKVEFLVSFYNNEISEKSEIFDDQFSVERPDGSNFTLKIRSTKLEDSAMYFCASSGTSGVGEQYFGPGTRLTVT.